The rows below give T cell receptor beta chains drawn from one sample of a study of cytomegalovirus exposure and HLA in healthy donors. Profiled with immunoSEQ multiplex PCR; TCRdb holds only in-frame clones, not every one. The sample contains 150,000 to 200,000 clones, 89% of which appear only once. The sample taken for sequencing was PBMCs. The receptors shown here come from a woman in her late teens or twenties in good health and CMV-seropositive. Both conserved end residues are part of each CDR3. D genes are given only for firm matches. Size is stated for part of the rows, as once, few or many counts, or as a class when the clone is expanded.

abundance	d_gene	v_gene	j_gene	CDR3aa	CDR3nt
.	TRBD2	TRBV11-3	TRBJ2-5	CASSLAAGASETQYF	TGTGCCAGCAGCTTAGCAGCGGGAGCATCAGAGACCCAGTACTTC
.	.	TRBV29-1	TRBJ1-1	CSVGLTGGPEAFF	TGCAGCGTTGGGTTGACAGGCGGGCCTGAAGCTTTCTTT
.	.	TRBV28	TRBJ1-5	CASRSGGFSNQPQHF	TGTGCCAGCAGGTCGGGGGGGTTTAGCAATCAGCCCCAGCATTTT
.	TRBD1	TRBV6-1	TRBJ2-5	CASSRYRGETQYF	TGTGCCAGCAGTAGATACAGGGGTGAGACCCAGTACTTC
.	.	TRBV6-1	TRBJ2-2	CASWGEWYTGELFF	TGTGCCAGCTGGGGGGAGTGGTACACCGGGGAGCTGTTTTTT
.	TRBD1	TRBV7-3	TRBJ2-2	CASKGQGGGELFF	TGTGCCAGCAAGGGACAGGGTGGCGGGGAGCTGTTTTTT
.	TRBD1	TRBV7-9	TRBJ2-2	CASRPQGPGGTGELFF	TGTGCCAGCAGACCGCAAGGACCAGGGGGCACCGGGGAGCTGTTTTTT
.	TRBD2	TRBV2	TRBJ2-1	CASSDPGLAQIPRRSYNEQFF	TGTGCCAGCAGTGACCCCGGACTAGCGCAAATCCCCCGGCGGTCCTACAATGAGCAGTTCTTC
.	.	TRBV5-1	TRBJ2-5	CASSSTSIDGGTQYF	TGCGCCAGCAGCTCTACTTCGATCGACGGGGGGACCCAGTACTTC
.	.	TRBV28	TRBJ1-4	CASSSPAEGTKAELFF	TGTGCCAGCAGTTCCCCGGCGGAGGGAACCAAGGCGGAACTGTTTTTT
.	.	TRBV7-8	TRBJ2-5	CASSLRAGLETQYF	TGTGCCAGCAGCTTAAGGGCGGGCCTAGAGACCCAGTACTTC
.	TRBD1	TRBV4-1	TRBJ1-5	CASRPRTGGQPQHF	TGCGCCAGCAGACCTAGGACAGGGGGGCAGCCCCAGCATTTT
.	TRBD2	TRBV27	TRBJ2-2	CASILKGGTSGMVTGELFF	TGTGCCAGCATTCTAAAGGGAGGGACTAGCGGGATGGTGACCGGGGAGCTGTTTTTT
.	.	TRBV9	TRBJ1-2	CASSVGSGGRYGYTF	TGTGCCAGCAGCGTAGGTTCAGGAGGGCGCTATGGCTACACCTTC
.	TRBD2	TRBV7-9	TRBJ2-7	CASSPGTNWGEQYF	TGTGCCAGCAGCCCGGGGACTAACTGGGGCGAGCAGTACTTC
once	.	TRBV6-5	TRBJ1-2	CASSFGTPNYGYTF	TGTGCCAGCAGTTTCGGGACACCGAACTATGGCTACACCTTC
.	TRBD1	TRBV7-3	TRBJ1-1	CASSLGQGATEAFF	TGTGCCAGCAGCTTAGGACAGGGGGCCACTGAAGCTTTCTTT
.	.	TRBV7-2	TRBJ2-1	CASSLGGLPNNEQFF	TGTGCCAGCAGCTTAGGTGGACTACCGAACAATGAGCAGTTCTTC
.	TRBD1	TRBV9	TRBJ2-7	CASSVEGTGGHEQYF	TGTGCCAGCAGCGTAGAAGGGACAGGGGGCCACGAGCAGTACTTC
few	.	TRBV23-1	TRBJ1-5	CASGPPGCSNQPQHF	TGCGCCAGCGGCCCGCCGGGATGTAGCAATCAGCCCCAGCATTTT
.	TRBD2	TRBV27	TRBJ2-1	CASSPGLAGGNEQFF	TGTGCCAGCAGTCCGGGACTAGCGGGAGGCAATGAGCAGTTCTTC
.	TRBD1	TRBV7-9	TRBJ2-7	CASSFIPGTEGYEQYF	TGTGCCAGCAGCTTTATCCCCGGGACAGAAGGATACGAGCAGTACTTC
.	TRBD2	TRBV11-3	TRBJ2-1	CASSLEGTSDEQFF	TGTGCCAGCAGCTTAGAGGGGACTAGCGATGAGCAGTTCTTC
.	.	TRBV29-1	TRBJ2-7	CSVEGTVGYEQYF	TGCAGCGTGGAGGGGACAGTTGGCTACGAGCAGTACTTC
few	.	TRBV21-1	TRBJ2-7	CASSWFLGRGSYEQYF	TGTGCCAGCAGTTGGTTCTTGGGTCGGGGCTCCTACGAGCAGTACTTC
.	TRBD1	TRBV7-3	TRBJ2-3	CASSLGQEKQYF	TGTGCCAGCAGCTTAGGACAGGAGAAGCAGTATTTT
.	TRBD1	TRBV5-3	TRBJ2-7	CARSFDDRALPYEQYF	TGTGCCAGAAGCTTCGACGACAGGGCGCTTCCCTACGAGCAGTACTTC
.	.	TRBV30	TRBJ2-1	CAWSANNEQFF	TGTGCCTGGAGTGCAAACAATGAGCAGTTCTTC
.	.	TRBV11-3	TRBJ1-1	CASLPRGSTEAFF	TGTGCCTCTCTCCCACGGGGGTCCACTGAAGCTTTCTTT
.	.	TRBV7-2	TRBJ1-1	CASSLGAGNTEAFF	TGTGCCAGCAGCTTAGGGGCGGGGAACACTGAAGCTTTCTTT
.	TRBD2	TRBV27	TRBJ2-2	CASSLARTSGSIGELFF	TGTGCCAGCAGTTTGGCCCGGACTAGCGGGAGCATCGGGGAGCTGTTTTTT
.	.	TRBV6-5	TRBJ1-2	CASSYSDLGADGYTF	TGTGCCAGCAGTTACTCGGACCTGGGGGCTGATGGCTACACCTTC
.	TRBD2	TRBV4-2	TRBJ2-1	CASSQGRTGLAYNEQFF	TGTGCCAGCAGCCAGGGCCGCACGGGACTAGCCTACAATGAGCAGTTCTTC